Sequencing of this TCR beta chain was carried out in a study of beta chain features in type 1 diabetes. About this clone: Its antigen is unidentified. This likely traces to a read error, being one base from a far larger clone. Other nucleotide sequences in the sample specify the same CDR3.

Study results and limitations: Shortening that was moderate but significant affected the TCRB CDR3s of Type 1 diabetes patients in all four CD4+ subsets.

Expressed TCRB transcripts got sequenced, as all isolated RNA was reverse transcribed. Assay used: immunoSEQ multiplex PCR; TCRdb lists only in-frame clones, some missing. Of 52,000 or so clones in the sample, 40% to 65% are singletons; the top ten hold 2.6%. The CDR3 runs 11 residues. Per germline, CDR1 GTSNPN and CDR2 SVGIG (reference sequence). The material sequenced was Tregs from blood. The chain has TRBV30 and TRBJ1-1; D is unclear. This receptor was taken from a woman aged 40 to 49 with type 1 diabetes. The CDR3 loop reads CASGGSTGAFF. CDR3 sequence (DNA): TGTGCCTCAGGAGGCTCCACTGGAGCTTTCTTT.